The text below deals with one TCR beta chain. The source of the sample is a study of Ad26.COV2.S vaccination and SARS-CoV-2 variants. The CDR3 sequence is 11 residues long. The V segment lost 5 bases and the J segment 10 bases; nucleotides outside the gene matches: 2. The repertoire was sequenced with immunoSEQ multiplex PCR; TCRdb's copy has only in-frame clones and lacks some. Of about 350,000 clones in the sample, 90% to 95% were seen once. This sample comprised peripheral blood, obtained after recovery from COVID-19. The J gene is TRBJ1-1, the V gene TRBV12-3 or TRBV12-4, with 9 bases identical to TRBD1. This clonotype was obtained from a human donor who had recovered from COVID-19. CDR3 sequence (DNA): TGTGCCAGCAGTCGACAGGGGGGAGCTTTCTTT. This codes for CASSRQGGAFF.